This note documents a single T cell receptor beta chain sequence. Its antigen is unidentified. The entry originates in a study of shared clonotypes between healthy human individuals. Findings and limits, study-wide: Around 5% of naive CD4 clonotypes were shared across several donors. Generation probabilities of non-shared clonotypes were lower (relative to those shared by all four donors).

Each replicate PCR on the sorted subsets used about 220 ng DNA (around 30,000 T cell genomes). The assay was immunoSEQ multiplex PCR, and TCRdb's table has in-frame clones only and misses some. The sample lists approximately 810,000 clones; around 93% were seen once. Trimming shortened V by 4 bases and J by 9 bases, and 22 bases separated the two germline ends. The germline CDR1 and CDR2 sequences are SGHRS and YFSETQ. The CDR3 consists of 15 residues. Naive-designated CD8 cells lacked CD45RO, were positively enriched for CCR7, and omitted terminally differentiated effector memory CD45RA+ cells. The receptor was derived from a man aged 25 to 45 in good health. The sample taken for sequencing was naive CD8+ T cells sorted from blood. The chain uses TRBV5-1 and TRBJ2-5, with a weak D call TRBD1 (5 bases). The CDR3 here is CASSPLGGPLGAQYF. DNA of the CDR3: TGCGCCAGCAGCCCCCTTGGTGGACCCTTAGGGGCCCAGTACTTC.